Described below is a single T cell receptor (beta chain) sequence and its context. Its antigen remains unidentified. This record belongs to a study of cytomegalovirus exposure and HLA in healthy donors. General observations from the study: More clonal expansion characterized HLA-associated TCR beta chains than equally common others in a later analysis. TRBV6-2, TRBV6-3 and some other V segments were unresolvable in 87-base-pair reads. Later, an analysis found that common viral pathogens appeared to be linked with several of the most significant clusters. Roughly uniform depth of sequencing across donors was assumed in presence/absence analyses.

The CDR3 sequence is 15 residues long. Germline V gene lookup returns CDR1 GTSNPN and CDR2 SVGIG (reference sequence). V lost 0 bases to trimming and J lost 5 bases; unmatched junction nucleotides: 6. Primers included in the PCR were 60 Vbeta and 13 Jbeta primers. Sequenced by immunoSEQ multiplex PCR; TCRdb stores in-frame clones only, minus some. The repertoire consists of roughly 97,000 clones, with 73% occurring once and the leading ten covering roughly 3.5%. Sequencing was performed on PBMCs. The V and J genes are TRBV30 and TRBJ2-2; 7 nucleotides agree with TRBD1. This clonotype originated in a man aged 35-49 years in good health and CMV-seronegative. This CDR3 reads CAWSVQGSETGELFF. For the CDR3, the DNA is TGTGCCTGGAGTGTACAGGGGAGTGAGACCGGGGAGCTGTTTTTT.